The 31 T cell receptor beta chains below all came from one sample that was sequenced in a study of blood T cell repertoires in COVID-19. Measured with immunoSEQ multiplex PCR; TCRdb has only the in-frame clones, and not every one. The sample lists just under 95,000 clones; over 70% were seen once. Sequencing input: peripheral blood. These receptors were collected from a human donor in a cohort sampled during active COVID-19.

This chain connects TRBV5-1 to TRBJ2-7; 7 bases are a match to TRBD1. Germline values: CDR1 SGHRS, CDR2 YFSETQ. This CDR3 has 15 residues. Trimming removed 4 bases from V and 0 bases from J; junction bases left unmatched: 7. The CDR3 DNA sequence: TGCGCCAGCAGCCACCAGGGACAGAGCTCCTACGAGCAGTACTTC. It encodes CASSHQGQSSYEQYF.

V usage is TRBV7-6 and J usage is TRBJ2-7, with a tentative D call TRBD2 (5 bases). Deletions cut 2 bases from V and 7 bases from J, with 9 bases between. CDR1 and CDR2 (germline): SGHVS, FNYEAQ. The CDR3 consists of 12 residues. The CDR3 region is CASSLNREEQYF. The DNA of the CDR3 is TGTGCCAGCAGCTTAAATCGGGAAGAGCAGTACTTC.

The J gene is TRBJ1-2, the V gene TRBV5-1; D unclear. Germline CDR1 SGHRS, CDR2 YFSETQ. The V end lost 0 bases, the J end lost 5 bases, and 11 bases lay between the germline ends. This CDR3 region has 14 residues. The CDR3 DNA reads TGCGCCAGCAGCTTGGGGGAGGCTAGGTATGGCTACACCTTC. Translated, it gives CASSLGEARYGYTF.

The chain joins TRBV30 to TRBJ2-7; 14 nucleotides line up with TRBD2. Germline values: CDR1 GTSNPN, CDR2 SVGIG (reference sequence). This CDR3 is 15 amino acids long. Unmatched junction bases numbered 6, after V lost 2 bases and J lost 6 bases. The CDR3 is CAWSMGLAGEGEQYF. CDR3 nucleotide sequence: TGTGCCTGGAGTATGGGACTAGCGGGAGAGGGCGAGCAGTACTTC.

About this clone: The same CDR3 is also encoded by other DNA sequences in this sample. This chain links TRBV11-2 with TRBJ2-7; D is possibly TRBD1 (5 bases). From germline, CDR1 is SGHAT and CDR2 FQNNGV. V gave up 0 bases and J gave up 6 bases, with 6 bases separating them. CDR3 length equals 12 residues. The CDR3 nucleotides read TGTGCCAGCAGCTTAGATAGGGGCGAGCAGTACTTC. Translating it yields CASSLDRGEQYF.

J is TRBJ2-1 and V is TRBV11-2; 7 nucleotides agree with TRBD2. The CDR3 loop spans 13 amino acids. CDR1 is SGHAT and CDR2 is FQNNGV in the germline V gene. V shed 6 bases, J shed 6 bases, and the junction held 5 bases outside the gene matches. CDR3 nucleotides: TGTGCCAGCAGACAGGCTAGCGGCAATGAGCAGTTCTTC. Its protein is CASRQASGNEQFF.

This clone was observed a handful of times. The chain is built from TRBV7-9 and TRBJ1-5; unclear D gene. The length of the CDR3 is 14 residues. Germline-derived CDR1 and CDR2 are SEHNR and FQNEAQ (reference sequence). Trimming left V 0 bases short and J 7 bases short, with 10 bases between. In DNA form, the CDR3 reads TGTGCCAGCAGCTTAGCGAGGTCAGACCAGCCCCAGCATTTT. Amino acids: CASSLARSDQPQHF.

The sample holds a few counts of this clone. This chain joins TRBV9 and TRBJ2-7; 8 positions match TRBD1. V was clipped by 0 bases and J by 4 bases; unmatched bases: 9. The germline V gene encodes CDR1 SGDLS and CDR2 YYNGEE. The CDR3 totals 16 residues. CDR3 DNA sequence: TGTGCCAGCAGCGTAGGGGACAGGCCGGGAGCTTACGAGCAGTACTTC. This sequence encodes CASSVGDRPGAYEQYF.

The rearrangement joins TRBV28 to TRBJ2-7, with 8 bases fitting TRBD1. Germline V CDR1 and CDR2: MDHEN, SYDVKM. The J segment lost 0 bases and the V segment lost 7 bases, leaving 5 bases of the junction unmatched. The CDR3 totals 14 residues. CDR3 nucleotides: TGTGCCAGCACGGACAGGGCGTTCTCCTACGAGCAGTACTTC. As protein: CASTDRAFSYEQYF.

This clone was picked up a small number of times. In nucleotides, the CDR3 is TGCGCCAGCAGCTTGTCCGAGGGATTGGGCAAAAACATTCAGTACTTC. Residues: CASSLSEGLGKNIQYF. The rearrangement links TRBV5-1 to TRBJ2-4; D perhaps matches TRBD2 (5 bases). V dropped 1 base and J dropped 3 bases, with 14 bases sitting between them. Germline values: CDR1 SGHRS, CDR2 YFSETQ. The CDR3 has 16 residues.

The rearrangement joins TRBV28 to TRBJ2-7, with D possibly matching TRBD1 (5 bases). CDR1 and CDR2 from the germline V gene are MDHEN and SYDVKM. Trimming took 2 bases from V and 6 from J, leaving 17 bases between them. The CDR3 is 15 residues long. For the CDR3, the DNA is TGTGCCAGCAGTTTAACCCGACAGCTCCGGCCCGAGCAGTACTTC. This encodes CASSLTRQLRPEQYF.

This sequence joins TRBV29-1 and TRBJ1-5; TRBD1 aligns across 9 bases. The germline V gene has CDR1 SQVTM and CDR2 ANQGSEA. The CDR3 loop spans 14 amino acids. With 5 bases clipped from V and 4 bases from J, the junction kept 6 bases outside the gene matches. The CDR3, as DNA: TGCAGCGTTTCTACCGGGACAGGGAATCAGCCCCAGCATTTT. This encodes CSVSTGTGNQPQHF. The entire variable domain, with the rest obtained from reference TRBV29-1 and TRBJ1-5, is as follows: SAVISQKPSRDICQRGTSLTIQCQVDSQVTMMFWYRQQPGQSLTLIATANQGSEATYESGFVIDKFPISRPNLTFSTLTVSNMSPEDSSIYLCSVSTGTGNQPQHFGDGTRLSIL.

The CDR3 protein is CASSGGDRAKNIQYF. The DNA of the CDR3 is TGCGCCAGCAGCGGAGGGGACAGGGCCAAAAACATTCAGTACTTC. This chain links TRBV5-1 with TRBJ2-4, with 8 nucleotides matching TRBD1. CDR1 is SGHRS, CDR2 YFSETQ, per germline. The CDR3 has 15 amino acids. V was clipped by 4 bases and J by 1 base; unmatched bases: 4.

The chain is built from TRBV7-2 and TRBJ1-2, with D possibly being TRBD1 (6 bases). V was trimmed by 3 bases and J by 2 bases, leaving 10 bases between them. The CDR3 has 14 amino acids. Germline V gives CDR1 SGHTA, CDR2 FQGNSA. The CDR3 sequence is CASSFAGANYGYTF. The DNA for the CDR3 is TGTGCCAGCAGCTTCGCGGGGGCGAACTATGGCTACACCTTC.

This clone showed up just a few times. V gene TRBV29-1 combines with J gene TRBJ1-2, with TRBD1 matching over 11 bases. V dropped 7 bases and J dropped 4; count of bases not matched to a gene: 5. Germline V gene lookup returns CDR1 SQVTM and CDR2 ANQGSEA. This CDR3 is built from 13 residues. The CDR3 coding sequence is TGCAGCGCCCGGACAGGGGGCTCCTATGGCTACACCTTC. It is translated as CSARTGGSYGYTF.

CDR3 amino acids: CASSTNPSSEVEQYF. In DNA form, the CDR3 reads TGTGCCAGCAGCACCAACCCTTCGTCTGAGGTCGAGCAGTACTTC. The J gene is TRBJ2-7, the V gene TRBV5-4; D is undetermined. The germline gives CDR1 SGHNT, CDR2 YYREEE (reference sequence). Trimming removed 4 bases from V and 6 bases from J, with 20 bases in between. This CDR3 has 15 residues.

The chain uses TRBV10-1 and TRBJ2-5, with D possibly TRBD1 on 6 matching bases. Trimming took off 5 bases at V and 2 bases at J, with 6 bases between the two ends. The germline V gene encodes CDR1 WNHNN and CDR2 SYGVQD (reference sequence). The CDR3 is made up of 12 amino acids. Here the CDR3 reads CASSTGQETQYF. CDR3 in DNA: TGCGCCAGCAGTACAGGGCAAGAGACCCAGTACTTC.

The chain joins TRBV5-6 to TRBJ1-1, with TRBD1 matching over 7 bases. From germline, CDR1 is SGHDT and CDR2 YYEEEE. Unmatched junction bases numbered 4, after V lost 2 bases and J lost 3 bases. The CDR3 spans 14 residues. The CDR3 nucleotides are TGTGCCAGCAGCTTACCGACAGGGTACACTGAAGCTTTCTTT. This gives the protein CASSLPTGYTEAFF.

The V gene is TRBV18, the J gene TRBJ2-7; maybe TRBD2 (5 bases). CDR1 is KGHSH and CDR2 is LQKENI in the germline V gene. Trimming stripped 3 bases from V and 3 bases from J, with 12 bases between. CDR3 length: 14 amino acids. The CDR3 loop reads CASSPDYRLYEQYF. CDR3 nucleotides: TGTGCCAGCTCACCCGACTACAGACTCTACGAGCAGTACTTC.

The rearrangement links TRBV5-6 to TRBJ1-1; TRBD1 matches 8 bases. From germline, CDR1 is SGHDT and CDR2 YYEEEE. The CDR3 has 14 residues. Trimming took 1 base from V and 6 from J; bases not matched to a gene: 5. CDR3 residues: CASSLQGAIAEAFF. The DNA of the CDR3 is TGTGCCAGCAGCTTGCAGGGGGCCATCGCTGAAGCTTTCTTT.

V is TRBV4-2 and J is TRBJ2-7; D possibly corresponds to TRBD1 (5 bases). There are 15 residues in the CDR3. V lost 0 bases and J lost 4, with 13 bases in between. Germline V gene data show CDR1 as LGHNA and CDR2 as YNFKEQ. The CDR3 region has the DNA TGTGCCAGCAGCCAAGATTTGGGCAGGGCGTACGAGCAGTACTTC. Amino acids: CASSQDLGRAYEQYF.

The chain combines TRBV27 with TRBJ2-4; TRBD2 matches 10 bases. CDR3 length: 16 amino acids. Trimming removed 4 bases from V and 9 bases from J; junction bases left unmatched: 12. Germline V CDR1 and CDR2: MNHEY, SMNVEV (reference sequence). The CDR3 DNA reads as TGTGCCAGCAGTTCCCGGACTAGCGGCCGCCGGGTCATTCAGTACTTC. Its translation is CASSSRTSGRRVIQYF.

CDR3 loop: CASSVGRGPQGIGAAFF. The CDR3 region has the DNA TGTGCCAGCAGCGTAGGAAGGGGGCCACAGGGAATCGGAGCGGCTTTCTTT. This chain links TRBV9 with TRBJ1-1, with 7 positions matching TRBD1. The CDR3 has 17 residues. V shed 0 bases, J shed 11 bases, and the junction held 19 bases outside the gene matches. Germline assignment: CDR1 SGDLS and CDR2 YYNGEE.

The gene calls are TRBV28 and TRBJ2-7; 9 nucleotides line up with TRBD1. CDR1 is MDHEN, CDR2 SYDVKM, per germline. After removal of 6 bases from V and 6 bases from J, the junction contained 9 bases not matched to a gene. The CDR3 totals 14 residues. The CDR3: CASRDNRGRREQYF. CDR3 in DNA: TGTGCCAGCAGGGACAACAGGGGGCGCCGCGAGCAGTACTTC.

The genes are TRBV6-1 and TRBJ2-7; 7 bases line up with TRBD1. With V trimmed by 3 bases and J by 3 bases, 5 bases remained unmatched. This CDR3 contains 14 residues. Per the germline V gene, CDR1 is MNHNS and CDR2 is SASEGT. CDR3 amino acids: CASSDPGQIYEQYF. Written as DNA, the CDR3 is TGTGCCAGCAGTGACCCGGGACAGATCTACGAGCAGTACTTC.

The chain uses TRBV10-3 and TRBJ2-4, with a tentative D call TRBD2 (7 bases). Trimming removed 3 bases from V and 15 bases from J, with 18 bases in between. There are 13 residues in the CDR3. CDR1 and CDR2 (germline): ENHRY, SYGVKD. The CDR3 sequence is CAISDGEGGSSYF. DNA of the CDR3: TGTGCCATCAGTGATGGGGAGGGGGGATCATCGTACTTC.

The chain has TRBV5-4 and TRBJ2-7, with D possibly being TRBD2 (6 bases). Germline V gives CDR1 SGHNT, CDR2 YYREEE (reference sequence). There are 15 residues in the CDR3. Trimming shortened V by 7 bases and J by 3 bases, and 20 bases separated the two germline ends. The CDR3 DNA reads TGTGCCAGCTCCCCCGGTGGGGGGATGAGCTACGAGCAGTACTTC. Translation gives CASSPGGGMSYEQYF.

To note about this clone: A junction boundary mismatches the germline segment, possibly from a read error. The rearrangement links TRBV5-1 to TRBJ2-7; D is unresolved. The germline CDR1 and CDR2 sequences are SGHRS and YFSETQ. The CDR3 is 10 residues long. The CDR3 loop reads CATLTYQQYF. In DNA, the CDR3 is TGCGCCACCCTTACCTACCAGCAGTACTTC.

The chain is built from TRBV30 and TRBJ2-5; D is unresolved. The CDR3 spans 14 residues. Trimming removed 2 bases from V and 4 bases from J, with 14 bases in between. Germline V gene data show CDR1 as GTSNPN and CDR2 as SVGIG (reference sequence). The chain's CDR3 is CAWSRGDSGETQYF. DNA for the CDR3: TGTGCCTGGAGTCGAGGTGACTCGGGAGAGACCCAGTACTTC.

The V gene is TRBV15, the J gene TRBJ1-5; 8 nucleotides match TRBD1. Trimming removed 5 bases from V and 4 bases from J; junction bases left unmatched: 7. Germline CDR1 reads LNHNV; CDR2 reads YYDKDF (reference sequence). This CDR3 is 15 amino acids long. The CDR3 loop is CATSAGGPPNQPQHF. The DNA for the CDR3 is TGTGCCACCAGCGCAGGGGGCCCCCCGAATCAGCCCCAGCATTTT.

The V gene is TRBV10-2, the J gene TRBJ2-7, with 7 bases fitting TRBD2. The V gene end was trimmed by 5 bases and the J gene end by 6 bases; junction bases not matched to a gene: 10. Germline V gene data show CDR1 as WSHSY and CDR2 as SAAADI. This CDR3 region has 14 residues. The CDR3 region is CASSPGTKGPEQYF. The DNA of the CDR3 is TGCGCCAGCAGTCCCGGGACTAAAGGCCCCGAGCAGTACTTC.